A single sample gave rise to the 30 T cell receptor beta chains below, sequenced in a study of cytomegalovirus exposure and HLA in healthy donors. Primers for the PCR totalled 60 Vbeta and 13 Jbeta. Using immunoSEQ multiplex PCR, the repertoire was profiled, and TCRdb retains in-frame clones only, with some absent. Altogether hundreds of thousands of clones are present, 80% to 85% being singletons, with the ten largest covering 0.71%. The material sequenced was PBMCs. The receptors here all came from a boy aged 2-15 years in good health and CMV-seronegative.

The V gene is TRBV9, the J gene TRBJ2-7, with TRBD2 as a possible D gene (5 bases). Germline CDR1 is SGDLS and CDR2 is YYNGEE. The CDR3 has 16 amino acids. V was trimmed by 1 base and J by 3 bases, leaving 17 bases between them. This chain's CDR3 is CASSVSGSGSYYEQYF. The CDR3 DNA follows: TGTGCCAGCAGCGTAAGCGGATCCGGATCTTACTACGAGCAGTACTTC.

The gene calls are TRBV18 and TRBJ1-5, with D possibly TRBD1 on 5 matching bases. V was shortened by 5 bases and J by 0 bases, with 17 bases between the two germline ends. The CDR3 has 17 amino acids. The V gene's germline CDR1 is KGHSH and CDR2 LQKENI. The CDR3 spells CASSGTYSSNSNQPQHF. CDR3 in DNA: TGTGCCAGCTCAGGGACTTACAGTTCTAATAGCAATCAGCCCCAGCATTTT.

The rearrangement links TRBV6-1 to TRBJ2-2, with a tentative D call TRBD2 (6 bases). CDR3 size: 14 residues. V was clipped by 8 bases and J by 4 bases, with 14 bases between them. Germline CDR1 MNHNS, CDR2 SASEGT. The CDR3 loop reads CASLSASVTGELFF. CDR3 coding DNA: TGTGCCAGCTTATCGGCTAGCGTCACCGGGGAGCTGTTTTTT.

With respect to this clone: Within the sample, other DNA sequences also encode this same CDR3. The DNA of the CDR3 is TGTGCCAGCAGCCAATATGGCGGGACCCTTTCCTACGAGCAGTACTTC. Amino acid sequence: CASSQYGGTLSYEQYF. The chain recombines TRBV4-2 with TRBJ2-7; a possible D gene is TRBD2 (6 bases). Trimming removed 2 bases from V and 1 base from J, with 15 bases in between. Germline-derived CDR1 and CDR2 are LGHNA and YNFKEQ. CDR3 length: 16 amino acids.

The chain is built from TRBV5-1 and TRBJ2-7; unclear D gene. CDR1 and CDR2 from the germline V gene are SGHRS and YFSETQ. Trimming cost V 4 bases and J 8 bases, with 10 bases left between them. CDR3 length: 11 amino acids. The CDR3 loop is CASSEDCQQYF. Written as DNA, the CDR3 is TGCGCCAGCAGCGAGGATTGTCAGCAGTACTTC.

This clone was detected only a few times. V usage is TRBV27 and J usage is TRBJ1-1; D might be TRBD1 (5 bases). V was trimmed by 4 bases and J by 4 bases, leaving 7 bases between them. The CDR3 loop spans 12 amino acids. Germline assignment: CDR1 MNHEY and CDR2 SMNVEV (reference sequence). As DNA, the CDR3 is TGTGCCAGCAGTTCGCAGGGCACTGAAGCTTTCTTT. Translated: CASSSQGTEAFF.

The V gene is TRBV7-8, the J gene TRBJ2-5, with a possible D match to TRBD2 (5 bases). The DNA matches TRBJ2-7 better at its end, which makes the J call doubtful. CDR3 length: 13 amino acids. Germline CDR1 reads SGHVS; CDR2 reads FQNEAQ. CDR3: CASSLNSGGEQYF. The CDR3 DNA reads TGTGCCAGCAGCTTAAATTCAGGAGGCGAGCAGTACTTC.

J is TRBJ2-7 and V is TRBV7-9; a possible D gene is TRBD1 (5 bases). Germline CDR1 reads SEHNR; CDR2 reads FQNEAQ (reference sequence). The CDR3 is 13 amino acids. Trimming took 5 bases from V and 3 from J, leaving 11 bases between them. The CDR3 DNA reads as TGTGCCAGCAGCCTAACAGGTGGCTACGAGCAGTACTTC. The encoded protein is CASSLTGGYEQYF.

The rearrangement joins TRBV18 to TRBJ1-2; 10 positions agree with TRBD1. The CDR3 is 14 residues long. J lost 3 bases, V lost 5 bases, and 3 bases had no gene match. The germline CDR1 and CDR2 sequences are KGHSH and LQKENI. CDR3 DNA: TGTGCCAGCTCAGGTGGGACAGGGGACTATGGCTACACCTTC. It is translated as CASSGGTGDYGYTF.

Only a few counts were recorded for this clone. This chain uses TRBV6-5 with TRBJ2-2; the match to TRBD1 covers 7 bases. The germline V gene encodes CDR1 MNHEY and CDR2 SVGAGI. V shed 4 bases and J 5 bases; nucleotides not matched to a gene: 1. The CDR3 spans 13 residues. The CDR3 loop reads CASSFRGTGELFF. The DNA of the CDR3 is TGTGCCAGCAGTTTCAGGGGGACCGGGGAGCTGTTTTTT.

This clone was seen a few times. The V call is TRBV13, the J call TRBJ1-1; D call uncertain. The CDR3 contains 15 residues. The germline V and J ends were trimmed by 5 bases and 4 bases, with 17 bases remaining between them. CDR1 is PRHDT and CDR2 is FYEKMQ in the germline V gene (reference sequence). The CDR3: CASSLRRGRSTEAFF. As DNA, the CDR3 is TGTGCCAGCAGCCTGAGGAGAGGGCGTAGCACTGAAGCTTTCTTT. The whole variable domain, remainder taken from reference TRBV13 and TRBJ1-1, is AAGVIQSPRHLIKEKRETATLKCYPIPRHDTVYWYQQGPGQDPQFLISFYEKMQSDKGSIPDRFSAQQFSDYHSELNMSSLELGDSALYFCASSLRRGRSTEAFFGQGTRLTVV.

The rearrangement joins TRBV11-2 to TRBJ1-2; D not certain. The ends were cut back, 5 bases at V and 2 bases at J, with 12 bases in the middle. This CDR3 has 14 residues. Germline CDR1 reads SGHAT; CDR2 reads FQNNGV. DNA of the CDR3: TGTGCCAGCAGCACCCCGACGGGGAACTATGGCTACACCTTC. It specifies CASSTPTGNYGYTF.

For this clone: The sample carries other DNA sequences with the same CDR3. V is TRBV18 and J is TRBJ1-1; the match to TRBD1 covers 9 bases. With 3 bases clipped from V and 8 bases from J, the junction kept 4 bases outside the gene matches. The CDR3 extends over 13 amino acids. CDR1 is KGHSH and CDR2 is LQKENI in the germline V gene. DNA for the CDR3: TGTGCCAGCTCACCGGGACAGGGAGGGGAAGCTTTCTTT. It codes for CASSPGQGGEAFF.

The chain links TRBV2 to TRBJ1-1; D unresolved. The CDR3 totals 13 residues. Germline CDR1 reads SNHLY; CDR2 reads FYNNEI. Deletions cut 3 bases from V and 1 base from J, with 6 bases between. CDR3 amino acids: CASSDTRNTEAFF. CDR3 nucleotide sequence: TGTGCCAGCAGTGATACAAGGAACACTGAAGCTTTCTTT.

The CDR3 DNA follows: TGTGCCAGCAGCGGGGAGACAGGCCTCGACGAGCAGTACTTC. Protein product: CASSGETGLDEQYF. The V call is TRBV4-2, the J call TRBJ2-7, with a weak D call TRBD1 (6 bases). The germline CDR1 and CDR2 sequences are LGHNA and YNFKEQ. V was trimmed by 5 bases and J by 5 bases, leaving 16 bases between them. CDR3 size: 14 residues.

In its sample, this clone was seen once. A junction boundary mismatches the germline segment, possibly from a read error. The chain couples TRBV27 to TRBJ1-2, with a weak D call TRBD1 (6 bases). The germline V gene encodes CDR1 MNHEY and CDR2 SMNVEV (reference sequence). The CDR3 is 13 residues long. CDR3 DNA: TGTGCCAGCAGTTTTACAGGGAGCTATGGCTACCCCTTC. It yields the protein CASSFTGSYGYPF.

The chain uses TRBV7-9 and TRBJ1-2, with a tentative D call TRBD1 (6 bases). V lost 4 bases to trimming and J lost 5 bases, with 17 bases between them. The germline CDR1 and CDR2 sequences are SEHNR and FQNEAQ (reference sequence). The CDR3 consists of 15 residues. The CDR3 DNA reads as TGTGCCAGCAGCTATTCCCTGGACAGCTCATATGGCTACACCTTC. It translates to CASSYSLDSSYGYTF.

This chain uses TRBV9 with TRBJ2-5; D unresolved. The CDR3 has 16 amino acids. Germline lookup yields CDR1 SGDLS and CDR2 YYNGEE. V was trimmed by 0 bases and J by 6 bases, leaving 18 bases between them. In DNA form, the CDR3 reads TGTGCCAGCAGCGTAGGTCGAGAAGATCTTTCCAAGACCCAGTACTTC. Protein: CASSVGREDLSKTQYF.

V usage is TRBV9 and J usage is TRBJ1-2; TRBD1 agrees at 7 bases. The CDR3 spans 14 residues. Germline assignment: CDR1 SGDLS and CDR2 YYNGEE. V trimming: 5 bases; J trimming: 3 bases; junction bases outside the gene matches: 7. In DNA form, the CDR3 reads TGTGCCAGCAGGGATGACAGGGCGGACTATGGCTACACCTTC. Protein sequence: CASRDDRADYGYTF.

J is TRBJ2-3 and V is TRBV2; D remains unclear. CDR3 size: 11 residues. V was trimmed by 5 bases and J by 3 bases, leaving 3 bases between them. Looked up from germline, CDR1 is SNHLY and CDR2 is FYNNEI. For the CDR3, the DNA is TGTGCCAGCAGTCGTACAGATACGCAGTATTTT. It codes for CASSRTDTQYF.

This clone was seen just once. J is TRBJ2-7 and V is TRBV7-3; 9 positions agree with TRBD1. The germline V gene encodes CDR1 SGHTA and CDR2 FQGTGA. The CDR3 spans 16 residues. Trimming took 0 bases from V and 5 from J; bases not matched to a gene: 8. CDR3: CASSLTSGTGRHEQYF. CDR3 coding DNA: TGTGCCAGCAGCTTAACCTCCGGGACAGGGAGGCACGAGCAGTACTTC.

The chain has TRBV7-3 and TRBJ2-2, with TRBD2 matching 9 bases. CDR3 length: 17 residues. Per germline, CDR1 SGHTA and CDR2 FQGTGA. V lost 6 bases to trimming and J lost 7 bases; unmatched junction nucleotides: 15. CDR3 in DNA: TGTGCCAGCAGGAGCCCGGCGGGGGGGGATCGAGGCGGGGAGCTGTTTTTT. It codes for CASRSPAGGDRGGELFF. The entire variable domain, with the rest obtained from reference TRBV7-3 and TRBJ2-2, is as follows: GAGVSQTPSNKVTEKGKYVELRCDPISGHTALYWYRQSLGQGPEFLIYFQGTGAADDSGLPNDRFFAVRPEGSVSTLKIQRTERGDSAVYLCASRSPAGGDRGGELFFGEGSRLTVL.

The chain has TRBV7-2 and TRBJ2-1; a possible D gene is TRBD1 (6 bases). Germline V gene data show CDR1 as SGHTA and CDR2 as FQGNSA. The ends were cut back, 6 bases at V and 5 bases at J, with 11 bases in the middle. This CDR3 region has 13 residues. The CDR3 protein is CASRGASHNEQFF. Here the CDR3 DNA reads TGTGCCAGCAGGGGGGCTAGCCACAATGAGCAGTTCTTC.

The chain uses TRBV5-4 and TRBJ1-2; 8 nucleotides agree with TRBD1. The CDR3 has 16 residues. The germline V gene encodes CDR1 SGHNT and CDR2 YYREEE (reference sequence). V lost 3 bases to trimming and J lost 3 bases; unmatched junction nucleotides: 10. The DNA of the CDR3 is TGTGCCAGCAGCTCCCCGACAGGGGCGGTCGACTATGGCTACACCTTC. Translated: CASSSPTGAVDYGYTF.

V and J are TRBV6-1 and TRBJ2-1; a possible D gene is TRBD2 (5 bases). The germline V and J ends were trimmed by 4 bases and 4 bases, with 11 bases remaining between them. The CDR3 length is 14 residues. Per the germline V gene, CDR1 is MNHNS and CDR2 is SASEGT. CDR3 sequence (DNA): TGTGCCAGCAGTGGACCGGGGTATTACAATGAGCAGTTCTTC. Its protein is CASSGPGYYNEQFF.

This clone was counted only a few times. This CDR3 reads CATSRGTGGPYGYTF. CDR3 nucleotide sequence: TGTGCCACCAGCAGAGGTACAGGGGGCCCCTATGGCTACACCTTC. The chain is built from TRBV15 and TRBJ1-2, with TRBD1 matching over 9 bases. The CDR3 spans 15 residues. Germline CDR1 and CDR2: LNHNV and YYDKDF (reference sequence). The junction had 4 bases not matched to a gene; V was cut back by 1 base and J by 4 bases. The whole variable domain, remainder taken from reference TRBV15 and TRBJ1-2, is DAMVIQNPRYQVTQFGKPVTLSCSQTLNHNVMYWYQQKSSQAPKLLFHYYDKDFNNEADTPDNFQSRRPNTSFCFLDIRSPGLGDTAMYLCATSRGTGGPYGYTFGSGTRLTVV.

The chain couples TRBV19 to TRBJ2-1; D gene unclear. Trimming took 11 bases from V and 12 from J, leaving 17 bases between them. Germline loops: CDR1 LNHDA, CDR2 SQIVND (reference sequence). This CDR3 has 11 residues. The CDR3 sequence: CARTTGGGQFF. The DNA of the CDR3 is TGTGCCCGTACGACGGGTGGTGGGCAGTTCTTC.

The genes are TRBV6-1 and TRBJ1-5, with D unclear. This CDR3 has 12 amino acids. Germline V gene sequence: CDR1 MNHNS, CDR2 SASEGT. V lost 6 bases to trimming and J lost 0 bases, with 3 bases between them. CDR3: CASRYSNQPQHF. DNA of the CDR3: TGTGCCAGCAGGTATAGCAATCAGCCCCAGCATTTT.

The genes are TRBV6-6 and TRBJ1-3; D remains unclear. The V gene lost 2 bases and the J gene lost 4 bases, with 12 bases spanning the gap. The length of the CDR3 is 15 residues. The germline V gene has CDR1 MNHNY and CDR2 SVGAGI (reference sequence). CDR3 in amino acids: CASSYGKRTGNTIYF. The CDR3 nucleotides read TGTGCCAGCAGTTACGGCAAAAGAACGGGAAACACCATATATTTT.

This clone was observed a handful of times. V gene TRBV16 combines with J gene TRBJ2-3; 7 bases are a match to TRBD2. The CDR3 contains 16 residues. Germline V CDR1 and CDR2: KGHSY, FQNENV. V shed 4 bases, J shed 1 base, and the junction held 8 bases outside the gene matches. The CDR3 DNA reads as TGTGCCAGCAGCCCCTGGTTGGGAGGGGGCACAGATACGCAGTATTTT. This gives the protein CASSPWLGGGTDTQYF. Full variable domain (outside the CDR3, taken from reference TRBV16 and TRBJ2-3): GEEVAQTPKHLVRGEGQKAKLYCAPIKGHSYVFWYQQVLKNEFKFLISFQNENVFDETGMPKERFSAKCLPNSPCSLEIQATKLEDSAVYFCASSPWLGGGTDTQYFGPGTRLTVL.